The clone carrying this T cell receptor (beta chain) was recorded many times. The antigen is unknown. Germline CDR1 SGHTA, CDR2 FQGNSA. The CDR3 is made up of 13 amino acids. This sample is part of a study of T cell repertoires in cytomegalovirus infection. TCRdb reanalysed the reads using MiXCR and keeps one entry per CDR3 protein. The sample lists approximately 1,000,000 distinct CDR3 sequences, around 31% occurring once. This material consisted of cultured CD8+ T cells from PBMCs, taken from culture after CMV antigen stimulation. The chain employs TRBV7-2 and TRBJ2-1; 10 nucleotides match TRBD1. This sequence originates from a human donor in good health (CMV status not recorded). Some clones in this sample may be carry-over from other donors' samples. The CDR3 protein is CASAGTGVDEQFF. CDR3 nucleotide sequence: TGTGCGAGCGCAGGGACAGGGGTCGATGAGCAGTTCTTC.